The entry below gives a single TCR beta chain sequence along with its context. The CDR3 sequence is 14 residues long. Germline lookup yields CDR1 SGHTA and CDR2 FQGNSA. The J segment lost 6 bases and the V segment lost 5 bases, leaving 8 bases of the junction unmatched. The sample is drawn from a study of OX40 agonist ivuxolimab in advanced cancers. On the study more broadly: Across the patients, intravenous ivuxolimab was delivered every 2 weeks at 0.01 to 10 mg/kg. Two patients with cutaneous melanoma and one with hepatocellular carcinoma, three in total, showed partial responses.

The repertoire was sequenced with immunoSEQ multiplex PCR; TCRdb's copy has only in-frame clones and lacks some. The data show about 60,000 clones, roughly 86% seen once. Sequencing used CD4+ or CD8+ T cells sorted from blood, obtained in a trial of the OX40 agonist ivuxolimab. The chain combines TRBV7-2 with TRBJ1-2; 8 nucleotides align to TRBD1. The receptor's source is an adult with an advanced solid tumor such as melanoma, head and neck, liver or kidney cancer. CDR3 sequence (DNA): TGTGCCAGCAGCCAACTGACAGGGGCGGATGGCTACACCTTC. It yields the protein CASSQLTGADGYTF.